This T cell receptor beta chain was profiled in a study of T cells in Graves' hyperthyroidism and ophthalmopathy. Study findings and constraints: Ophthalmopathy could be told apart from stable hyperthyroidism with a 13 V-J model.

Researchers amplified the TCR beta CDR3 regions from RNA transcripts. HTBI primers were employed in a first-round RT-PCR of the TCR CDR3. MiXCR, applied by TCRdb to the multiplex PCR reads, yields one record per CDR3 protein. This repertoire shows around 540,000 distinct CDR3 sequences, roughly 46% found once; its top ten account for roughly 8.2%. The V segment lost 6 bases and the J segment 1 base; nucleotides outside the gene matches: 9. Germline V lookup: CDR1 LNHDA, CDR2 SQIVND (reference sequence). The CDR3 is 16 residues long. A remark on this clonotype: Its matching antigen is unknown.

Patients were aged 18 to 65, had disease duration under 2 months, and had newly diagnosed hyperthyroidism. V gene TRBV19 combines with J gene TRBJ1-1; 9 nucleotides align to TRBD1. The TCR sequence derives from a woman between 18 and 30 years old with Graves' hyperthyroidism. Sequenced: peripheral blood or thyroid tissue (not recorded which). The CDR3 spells CASRSPDRGENTEAFF. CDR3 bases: TGTGCCAGTAGATCCCCGGACAGGGGCGAGAACACTGAAGCTTTCTTT.